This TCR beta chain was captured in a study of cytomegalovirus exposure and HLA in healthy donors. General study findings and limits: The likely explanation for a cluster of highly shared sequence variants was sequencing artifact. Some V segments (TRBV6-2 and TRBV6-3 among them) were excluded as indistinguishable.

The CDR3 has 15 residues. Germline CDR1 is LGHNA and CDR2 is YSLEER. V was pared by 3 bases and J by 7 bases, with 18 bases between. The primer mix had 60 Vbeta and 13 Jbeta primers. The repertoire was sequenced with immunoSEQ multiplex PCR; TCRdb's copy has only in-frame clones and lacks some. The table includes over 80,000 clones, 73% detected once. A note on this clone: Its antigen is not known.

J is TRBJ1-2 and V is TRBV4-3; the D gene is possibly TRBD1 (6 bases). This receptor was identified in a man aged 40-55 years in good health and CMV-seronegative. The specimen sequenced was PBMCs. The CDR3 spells CASSQVVTGRGGYTF. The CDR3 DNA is TGCGCCAGCAGCCAGGTCGTCACAGGGAGAGGTGGCTACACCTTC.